The 15 T cell receptor beta chains in this list originate from one sample, sequenced in a study of blood T cell repertoires in COVID-19. The method was immunoSEQ multiplex PCR; TCRdb's version includes in-frame clones alone and lacks a portion of them. The sample lists around 230,000 clones, approximately 83% occurring once. Specimen: PBMCs or T cells enriched from blood (not recorded which). These receptors came from a woman aged 40-49 years with acute COVID-19.

This chain connects TRBV27 to TRBJ1-5; 8 positions match TRBD1. This CDR3 region has 18 residues. With V trimmed by 4 bases and J by 2 bases, 13 bases remained unmatched. The germline V gene encodes CDR1 MNHEY and CDR2 SMNVEV (reference sequence). CDR3 nucleotides: TGTGCCAGCAGTTCCACCAGGGGGCACCCGTTTGGCAATCAGCCCCAGCATTTT. Its translation: CASSSTRGHPFGNQPQHF.

The chain employs TRBV7-3 and TRBJ2-1, with TRBD2 matching over 9 bases. Germline loops: CDR1 SGHTA, CDR2 FQGTGA. The V and J ends lost 1 base and 5 bases, in that order; junction bases with no gene match: 6. The CDR3 has 16 amino acids. CDR3 bases: TGTGCCAGCAGCTTAAGTGCTAGCGGGGCACACAATGAGCAGTTCTTC. Residues: CASSLSASGAHNEQFF. The full variable domain, completed using reference TRBV7-3 and TRBJ2-1, is GAGVSQTPSNKVTEKGKYVELRCDPISGHTALYWYRQSLGQGPEFLIYFQGTGAADDSGLPNDRFFAVRPEGSVSTLKIQRTERGDSAVYLCASSLSASGAHNEQFFGPGTRLTVL.

The V gene is TRBV25-1, the J gene TRBJ2-5, with D uncertain. CDR3 length equals 15 residues. The germline gives CDR1 MGHDK, CDR2 SYGVNS. The germline V and J ends were trimmed by 6 bases and 5 bases, with 19 bases remaining between them. This chain's CDR3 is CASSRLLGGLETQYF. The DNA for the CDR3 is TGTGCCAGCAGCCGATTGTTGGGTGGGCTGGAGACCCAGTACTTC.

This clone occurred once. CDR3 sequence (DNA): TGCGCCAGCAGCCAAGTGTTGGGACTAGCGGGAGGTGGGAACTACGAGCAGTACTTC. Residues: CASSQVLGLAGGGNYEQYF. The rearrangement joins TRBV4-1 to TRBJ2-7, with 15 bases that match TRBD2. CDR1 and CDR2 (germline): MGHRA, YSYEKL. CDR3 size: 19 residues. The J segment lost 3 bases and the V segment lost 1 base, leaving 10 bases of the junction unmatched.

This chain uses TRBV10-3 with TRBJ2-7; D remains unclear. The CDR3 consists of 13 residues. Trimming cost V 2 bases and J 4 bases, with 9 bases left between them. Germline CDR1 and CDR2: ENHRY and SYGVKD. The CDR3 DNA reads as TGTGCCATCAGTGAGCAGGCAGAGTACGAGCAGTACTTC. This translates into CAISEQAEYEQYF.

The V call is TRBV10-3, the J call TRBJ2-1; 11 positions agree with TRBD2. The trim removed 10 bases at V and 7 bases at J, leaving 12 bases unmatched. The germline V gene encodes CDR1 ENHRY and CDR2 SYGVKD. The CDR3 length is 15 residues. CDR3 bases: TGTGCCACCTCTAAGACTAGCGGGACGGAAAATGAGCAGTTCTTC. Residues: CATSKTSGTENEQFF.

This clone came up once. The chain uses TRBV5-1 and TRBJ2-3; the match to TRBD2 covers 11 bases. This CDR3 is built from 16 residues. Trimming at V came to 4 bases and at J to 2 bases, leaving 6 bases not matched to a gene. Germline assignment: CDR1 SGHRS and CDR2 YFSETQ. The CDR3 region has the DNA TGCGCCAGCAGCAAACCGGGACTAGCGGACACAGATACGCAGTATTTT. Translating it yields CASSKPGLADTDTQYF.

The V and J genes are TRBV6-5 and TRBJ1-5; D might be TRBD1 (6 bases). The ends were cut back, 5 bases at V and 3 bases at J, with 11 bases in the middle. The CDR3 spans 14 residues. Germline-derived CDR1 and CDR2 are MNHEY and SVGAGI. The CDR3 sequence: CASSQDRYNQPQHF. CDR3 in DNA: TGTGCCAGCAGTCAGGACAGATACAATCAGCCCCAGCATTTT.

The V and J genes are TRBV6-5 and TRBJ2-1, with 7 bases fitting TRBD1. In germline, CDR1 is MNHEY, CDR2 SVGAGI. The CDR3 has 15 amino acids. The V segment lost 6 bases and the J segment 5 bases; nucleotides outside the gene matches: 10. This chain's CDR3 is CASRFRPGQNNEQFF. The CDR3 region has the DNA TGTGCCAGCAGATTTCGACCGGGACAGAACAATGAGCAGTTCTTC.

The chain carries TRBV18 and TRBJ1-2, with unresolved D. Trimming stripped 4 bases from V and 1 base from J, with 7 bases between. Germline V gene data show CDR1 as KGHSH and CDR2 as LQKENI. The CDR3 contains 13 residues. Written as DNA, the CDR3 is TGTGCCAGCTCACTCCGGGATAACTATGGCTACACCTTC. It codes for CASSLRDNYGYTF.

The rearrangement links TRBV5-5 to TRBJ2-5, with 8 positions matching TRBD1. The trim removed 0 bases at V and 1 base at J, leaving 2 bases unmatched. Germline values: CDR1 SGHKS, CDR2 YYEKEE (reference sequence). The CDR3 has 15 residues. CDR3 protein: CASSLVTGAQETQYF. DNA of the CDR3: TGTGCCAGCAGCTTGGTGACAGGGGCCCAAGAGACCCAGTACTTC.

The V call is TRBV19, the J call TRBJ1-5, with a possible D match to TRBD1 (5 bases). The germline V gene has CDR1 LNHDA and CDR2 SQIVND (reference sequence). The CDR3 is 15 residues long. V shed 3 bases and J shed 6 bases, with 15 bases lying between them. CDR3 sequence reads: CASSIGAVPSQPQHF. CDR3 DNA: TGTGCCAGTAGTATTGGGGCAGTACCTAGTCAGCCCCAGCATTTT.

The table lists this clone with a count of one. The gene calls are TRBV3-1 (or the pseudogene TRBV3-2) and TRBJ2-1, with D tentatively TRBD1 (6 bases). The CDR3 runs to 16 residues. V was cut by 4 bases and J by 0 bases, with 13 bases left in between. Germline CDR1 reads LGHDT; CDR2 reads YNNKEL (reference sequence). Here the CDR3 DNA reads TGTGCCAGCAGCCCAGAAGGGGGTATCTCCTACAATGAGCAGTTCTTC. As protein: CASSPEGGISYNEQFF.

The V and J genes are TRBV18 and TRBJ1-1; 8 bases align to TRBD1. The junction had 5 bases not matched to a gene; V was cut back by 4 bases and J by 7 bases. The germline gives CDR1 KGHSH, CDR2 LQKENI. This CDR3 region has 13 residues. CDR3 nucleotide sequence: TGTGCCAGCTCACAAACCGGACAGGGTGAAGCTTTCTTT. Encoded protein: CASSQTGQGEAFF.

The chain recombines TRBV19 with TRBJ2-2; D not certain. This CDR3 has 13 residues. CDR1 and CDR2 (germline): LNHDA, SQIVND (reference sequence). V lost 3 bases, J lost 5 bases, and 7 bases lay in between. The CDR3 protein is CASSIPRTGELFF. The CDR3 region has the DNA TGTGCCAGTAGTATCCCCCGGACCGGGGAGCTGTTTTTT.